This T cell receptor (beta chain) was captured in a study of human T cells and chemical hapten exposure (dated by TCRdb to the early 2020s). Turning to the overall study: For sensitization, 2% DPC in acetone was applied to a roughly 2 cm by roughly 2 cm area of upper inner arm skin. Throughout the approximately 25-week study period, patients were also given weekly therapeutic DPC doses on the scalp. Patch tests used Finn chambers with 0.01% DPC on the upper back, scored after 6 days by International Contact Dermatitis Research Group standards. The mostly female patient cohort included alopecia areata with under or over 50% scalp involvement, alopecia totalis and alopecia universalis. Libraries were combined into a pool for sequencing, and differences in TCR yield between samples came mainly from small differences in library volumes within the pool. The study tracked peripheral blood TCR repertoire changes in vivo during primary and secondary sensitization to the hapten diphenylcyclopropenone (DPC) in alopecia patients. Blood was sampled from patients pre-sensitization (week 0) and at 2, 6 and about 24 weeks after DPC sensitization. For TCR sequencing, blood came from about 28 alopecia patients at anywhere from one to four time points (pre-sensitization, 2, 6 and 24 weeks).

What the work shows at the level of the full study, not this receptor alone: Patch test score correlated positively with the number of PT1 expanded TCRs, reaching significance at thresholds 8, 16 and 32 but not at 4. After repeated subsampling, the strength of the expansion versus patch-test correlation and the threshold at which it became significant changed. Expanded TCRs formed significantly more large CDR3 similarity clusters than pre-sensitization or healthy control sets, consistent with antigen-driven responses. The number of TCRs above 1 in 1000 frequency did not change with DPC sensitization; there was no evidence of global repertoire structure alterations. Because every patient had alopecia, a presumed autoimmune disease, the patients' immune response might differ from that of healthy individuals.

The library was prepared using RACE. Sequencing took place on a NextSeq 500. During library preparation, unique molecular identifiers were attached to individual cDNA molecules so that TCRs could be counted quantitatively and reproducibly. Both TCR alpha and TCR beta chains were sequenced from each blood RNA sample. The original pipeline was this. The median number of TCRs per sample was 95,638, ranging from 23,224 to 690,600. V, J and CDR3 annotation of the TCR reads was carried out using the Decombinator software suite. For PS versus PT1 abundance plots, all samples were subsampled to the same number of TCRs (28,000). TCRs were defined as expanded if absent before sensitization and observed at least eight times at the 2-week time point. Clones were called with MiXCR by TCRdb after fastp trimmed the public reads at Q25, and only in-frame beta chains were retained. Each entry merges the rows of one CDR3 protein and shows their most common DNA and genes. The V and J calls were not made by the authors but by TCRdb's processing. This sample lists 370,000 or so distinct CDR3 sequences; approximately 5% were detected once. The ten biggest clones cover around 2.3% of the sample.

Points on this clonotype: Its antigen is not yet known. This could be a read error, since a much larger clone is one nucleotide away.

The CDR3 runs 18 amino acids, cysteine and phenylalanine included. Left in the record is the CDR3 DNA by itself, 54 bases read in frame from the first base. CDR1 and CDR2, looked up from the germline V gene, are MNHEY and SVGEGT. Germline trimming: 5 bases from V, 3 bases from J; junction bases outside gene matches: 17. Taken with the paper, the label for time point translates to: patch test 1, 2 weeks after DPC sensitization. The treatment or condition label, read with the paper, signifies: therapeutic diphenylcyclopropenone sensitization with weekly scalp DPC. Blood at each patch-test visit was drawn before the patch test was applied. To be eligible, patients had to be aged 18 to 70, diagnosed with alopecia and judged suitable for DPC therapy, while pregnant patients were excluded. Unfractionated whole blood was collected in Tempus Blood RNA tubes, and total RNA was extracted from that blood.

The source was whole blood, collected in connection with sensitization to the hapten diphenylcyclopropenone (DPC). The origin of this receptor is a woman between 50 and 59 years old with alopecia areata. Some clones in this sample may be carry-over from other donors' samples. The chain is made from TRBV6-2 or TRBV6-3 and TRBJ2-5, with 8 middle bases fitting TRBD2. The CDR3 here reads CASSIPGQAGVSEETQYF. The nucleotides are TGTGCCAGCAGTATTCCGGGACAAGCGGGAGTTTCGGAAGAGACCCAGTACTTC.